This T cell receptor beta chain was obtained from a study of cytomegalovirus exposure and HLA in healthy donors. Across the study: Among about 179 million T cells, an earlier analysis found about 110 million unique TCR beta sequences.

Healthy bone marrow donors supplied every sample. This CDR3 is 11 amino acids long. Study-wide points: Roughly uniform depth of sequencing across donors was assumed in presence/absence analyses.

Use of 60 Vbeta and 13 Jbeta primers characterized the PCR. As originally analysed: As a later analysis found, there were 80 million to 90 million unique TCR beta chains, of which approximately 10 million were shared. The table came from immunoSEQ multiplex PCR; TCRdb's copy has only in-frame clones and leaves some out. V, J and clone size reflect that table, while D and trimming were determined from the DNA. The data hold about 89,000 clones, with 85% observed a single time. Turning to this clone: The antigen is not known.

The receptor was derived from a man between 35 and 55 years old in good health and CMV-seropositive. The sample consisted of PBMCs. The chain joins TRBV21-1 to TRBJ2-7; the tabulated D call, TRBD2, remains unverified against the DNA. TRBV21-1 is a pseudogene locus. The CDR3 DNA follows: TGTGCCAGCAGAAGCGATTACGAGCAGTACTTC. It codes for CASRSDYEQYF.